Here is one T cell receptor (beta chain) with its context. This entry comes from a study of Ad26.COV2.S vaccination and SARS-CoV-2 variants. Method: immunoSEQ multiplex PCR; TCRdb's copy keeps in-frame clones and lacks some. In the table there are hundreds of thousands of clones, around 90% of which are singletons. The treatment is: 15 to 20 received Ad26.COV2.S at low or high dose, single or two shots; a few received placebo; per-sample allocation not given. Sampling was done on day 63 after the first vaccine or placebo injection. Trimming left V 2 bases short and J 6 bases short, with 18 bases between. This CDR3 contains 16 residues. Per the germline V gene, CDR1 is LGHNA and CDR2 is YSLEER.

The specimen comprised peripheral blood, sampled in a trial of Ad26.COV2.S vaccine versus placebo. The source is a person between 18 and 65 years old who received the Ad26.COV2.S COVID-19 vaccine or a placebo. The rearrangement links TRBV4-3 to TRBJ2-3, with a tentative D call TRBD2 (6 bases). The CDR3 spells CASSQYAGPSQDTQYF. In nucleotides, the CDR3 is TGCGCCAGCAGCCAATATGCGGGGCCTAGTCAGGATACGCAGTATTTT.